This T cell receptor (beta chain) was sequenced for a study of cytomegalovirus exposure and HLA in healthy donors. Study details: Approximately 180 million T cells yielded 120 million or so unique TCR beta sequences, as an earlier analysis found. Study-wide findings and caveats: A later analysis linked 15,000 to 20,000 TCR beta sequences to HLA alleles at 0.05 false discovery rate. The authors listed 180 or so TCR beta chains as cytomegalovirus-associated. According to reports, the classifier identified cytomegalovirus status with high specificity and sensitivity.

A word on this clone: No antigen is known for it.

This PCR relied on a set of 60 Vbeta primers and 13 Jbeta primers. Measured with immunoSEQ multiplex PCR; TCRdb has only the in-frame clones, and not every one. The sample yields 120,000 to 150,000 clones, around four fifths seen once. The sequenced material came from PBMCs. This clonotype was sampled from a male donor in good health and CMV-seropositive.

CDR3 nucleotide sequence: TGTGCCAGGGAACAGATCAATACTGAAGCTTTCTTT. Protein sequence: CAREQINTEAFF. The J gene is TRBJ1-1, the V gene TRBV6-5, with unresolved D. This CDR3 is 12 amino acids long. CDR1 is MNHEY and CDR2 is SVGAGI in the germline V gene. Trimming left V 9 bases short and J 5 bases short, with 13 bases between.